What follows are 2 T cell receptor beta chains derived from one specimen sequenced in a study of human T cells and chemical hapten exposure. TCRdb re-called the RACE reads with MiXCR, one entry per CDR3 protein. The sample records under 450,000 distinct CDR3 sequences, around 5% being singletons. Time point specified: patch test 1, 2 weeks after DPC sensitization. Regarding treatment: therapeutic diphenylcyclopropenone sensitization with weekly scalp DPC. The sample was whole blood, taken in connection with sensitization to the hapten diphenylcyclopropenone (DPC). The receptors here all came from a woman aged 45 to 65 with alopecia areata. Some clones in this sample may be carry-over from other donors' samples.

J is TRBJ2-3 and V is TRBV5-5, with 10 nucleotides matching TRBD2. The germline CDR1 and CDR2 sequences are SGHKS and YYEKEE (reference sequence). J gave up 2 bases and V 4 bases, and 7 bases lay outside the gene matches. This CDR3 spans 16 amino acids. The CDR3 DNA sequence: TGTGCCAGCAGCACAGGACTAGCGGCTTCCACAGATACGCAGTATTTT. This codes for CASSTGLAASTDTQYF.

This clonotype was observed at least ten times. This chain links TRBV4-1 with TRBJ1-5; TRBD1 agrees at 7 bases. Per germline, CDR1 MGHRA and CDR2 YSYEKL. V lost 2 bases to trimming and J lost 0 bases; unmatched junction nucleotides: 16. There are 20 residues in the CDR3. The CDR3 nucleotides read TGCGCCAGCAGCCAAACTTTCACAGGGGCCCCAGGGTTTAGCAATCAGCCCCAGCATTTT. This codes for CASSQTFTGAPGFSNQPQHF.